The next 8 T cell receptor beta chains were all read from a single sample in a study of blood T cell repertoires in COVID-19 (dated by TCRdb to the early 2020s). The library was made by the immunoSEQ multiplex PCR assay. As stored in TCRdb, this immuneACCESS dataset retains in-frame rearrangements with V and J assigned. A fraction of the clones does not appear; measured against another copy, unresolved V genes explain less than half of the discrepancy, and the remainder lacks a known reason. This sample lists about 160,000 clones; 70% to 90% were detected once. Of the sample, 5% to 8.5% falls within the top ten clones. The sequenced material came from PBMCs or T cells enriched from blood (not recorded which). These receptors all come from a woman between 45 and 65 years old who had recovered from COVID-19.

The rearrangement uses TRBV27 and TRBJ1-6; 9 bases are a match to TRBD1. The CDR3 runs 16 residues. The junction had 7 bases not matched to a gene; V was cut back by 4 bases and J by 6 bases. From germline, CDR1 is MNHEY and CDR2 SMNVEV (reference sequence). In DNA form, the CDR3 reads TGTGCCAGCAGTTCAGGACAGGGGCCTACTAATTCACCCCTCCACTTT. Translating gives CASSSGQGPTNSPLHF.

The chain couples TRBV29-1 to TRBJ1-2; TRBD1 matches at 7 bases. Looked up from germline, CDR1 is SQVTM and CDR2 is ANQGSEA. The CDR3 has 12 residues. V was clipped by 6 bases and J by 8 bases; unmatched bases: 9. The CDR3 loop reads CSVGTDQSGYTF. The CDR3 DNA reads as TGCAGCGTAGGGACAGATCAGAGCGGCTACACCTTC.

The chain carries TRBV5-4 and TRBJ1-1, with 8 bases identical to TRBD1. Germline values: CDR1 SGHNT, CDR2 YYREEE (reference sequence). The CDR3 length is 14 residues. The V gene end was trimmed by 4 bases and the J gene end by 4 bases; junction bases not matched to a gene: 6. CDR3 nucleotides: TGTGCCAGCAGCCCCGGACAGGGAGGCACTGAAGCTTTCTTT. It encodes CASSPGQGGTEAFF.

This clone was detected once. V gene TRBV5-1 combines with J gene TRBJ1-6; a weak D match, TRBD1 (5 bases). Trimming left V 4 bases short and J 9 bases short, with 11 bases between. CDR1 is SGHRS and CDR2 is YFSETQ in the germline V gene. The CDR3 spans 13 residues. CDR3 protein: CASSPDIGSPLHF. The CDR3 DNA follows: TGCGCCAGCAGCCCGGACATAGGTTCACCCCTCCACTTT. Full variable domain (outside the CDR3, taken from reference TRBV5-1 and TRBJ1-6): KAGVTQTPRYLIKTRGQQVTLSCSPISGHRSVSWYQQTPGQGLQFLFEYFSETQRNKGNFPGRFSGRQFSNSRSEMNVSTLELGDSALYLCASSPDIGSPLHFGNGTRLTVT.

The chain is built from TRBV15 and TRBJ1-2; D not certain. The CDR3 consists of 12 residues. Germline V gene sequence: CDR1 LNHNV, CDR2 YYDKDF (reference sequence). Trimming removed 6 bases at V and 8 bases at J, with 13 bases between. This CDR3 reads CATSSGIGGYTF. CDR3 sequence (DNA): TGTGCCACCAGTAGCGGAATTGGGGGCTACACCTTC.

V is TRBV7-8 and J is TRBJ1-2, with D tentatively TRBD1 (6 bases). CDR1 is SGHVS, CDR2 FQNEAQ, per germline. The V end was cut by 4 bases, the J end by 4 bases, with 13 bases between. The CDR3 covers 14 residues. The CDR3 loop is CASSSIQGLYGYTF. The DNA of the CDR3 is TGTGCCAGCAGCTCAATCCAGGGGCTCTATGGCTACACCTTC.

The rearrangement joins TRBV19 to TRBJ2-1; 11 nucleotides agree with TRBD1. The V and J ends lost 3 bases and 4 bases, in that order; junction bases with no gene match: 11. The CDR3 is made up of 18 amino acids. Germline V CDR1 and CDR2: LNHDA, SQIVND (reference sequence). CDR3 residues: CASSIWGGDRGYYNEQFF. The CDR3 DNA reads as TGTGCCAGTAGTATCTGGGGCGGGGACAGGGGGTATTACAATGAGCAGTTCTTC.

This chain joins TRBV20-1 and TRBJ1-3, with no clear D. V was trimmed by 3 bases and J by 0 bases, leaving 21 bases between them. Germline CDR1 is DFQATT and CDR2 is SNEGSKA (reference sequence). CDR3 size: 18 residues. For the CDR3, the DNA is TGCAGTGCTAGTTGGTCTGGGCTTTCCAGCTACTCTGGAAACACCATATATTTT. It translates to CSASWSGLSSYSGNTIYF.